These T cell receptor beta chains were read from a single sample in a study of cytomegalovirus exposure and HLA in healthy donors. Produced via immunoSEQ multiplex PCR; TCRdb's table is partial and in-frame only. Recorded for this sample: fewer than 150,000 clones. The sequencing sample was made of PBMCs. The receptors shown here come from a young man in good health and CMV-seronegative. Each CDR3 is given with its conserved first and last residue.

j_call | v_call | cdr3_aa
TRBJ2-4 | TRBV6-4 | CASSIGAKNIQYF
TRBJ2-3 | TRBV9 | CASSAASGGAIDTQYF
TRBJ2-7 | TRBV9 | CASGGGTNEQYF
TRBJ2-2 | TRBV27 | CASSLYIIGQGAAGELFF
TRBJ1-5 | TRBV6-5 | CASSGGTSGPQHF
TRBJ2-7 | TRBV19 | CASSMDPDSGDEQYF
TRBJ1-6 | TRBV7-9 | CASSTPRDRASPLHF
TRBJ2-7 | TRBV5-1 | CASSPPGRVGSEQYF
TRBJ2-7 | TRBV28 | CASSLFAGLYEQYF
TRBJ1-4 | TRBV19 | CASSWDSTNEKLFF
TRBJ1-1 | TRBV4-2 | CASSQSRGGNTEAFF
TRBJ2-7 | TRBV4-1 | CASSPTGGRNEQYF
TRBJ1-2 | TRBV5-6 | CASSVVGTGANYGYTF
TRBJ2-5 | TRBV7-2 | CASSLVYLEQYF
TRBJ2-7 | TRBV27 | CASSLGEDYEQYF
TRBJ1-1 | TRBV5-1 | CASSTTGTEAFF
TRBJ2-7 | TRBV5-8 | CASSLAGTGLYEQYF
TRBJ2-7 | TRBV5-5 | CASSREWSSYEQYF
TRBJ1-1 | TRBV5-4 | CASSHSGQLNTEAFF
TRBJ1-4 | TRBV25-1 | CASSDPRTDNEKLFF
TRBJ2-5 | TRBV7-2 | CASGLGARETQYF
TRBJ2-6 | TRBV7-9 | CASINEGGFWANVLTF
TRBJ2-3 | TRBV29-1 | CSARTSGGAGDTQYF
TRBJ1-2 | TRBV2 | CASSGTGDYGYTF
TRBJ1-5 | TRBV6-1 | CASSESGGANQPQHF
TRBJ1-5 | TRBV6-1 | CASSGSREVGPQHF
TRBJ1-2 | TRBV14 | CASSRAGGIYGYTF
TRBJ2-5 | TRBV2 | CASLGREGETQYF
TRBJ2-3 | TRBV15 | CATSSPGKDTQYF
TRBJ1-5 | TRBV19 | CASSLRGDRGHQPQHF
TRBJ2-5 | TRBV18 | CASSPRTGTSGRETQYF
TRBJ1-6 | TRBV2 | CASRDVKTGTSPLHF
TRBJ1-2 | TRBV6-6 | CASSYSAGTYGYTF
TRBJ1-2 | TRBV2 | CASSEGRGYGYTF
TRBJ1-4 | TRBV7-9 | CASSPGSTGYVLWVQKLFF
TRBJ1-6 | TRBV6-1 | CASSERQGRNSPLHF
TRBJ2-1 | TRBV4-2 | CASSQGSRQAKNEQFF
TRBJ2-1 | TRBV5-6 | CASVREADSYNEQFF
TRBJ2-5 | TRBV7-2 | CASSPTSGGPQETQYF
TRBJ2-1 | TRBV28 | CASSLAPFSGSSYNEQFF
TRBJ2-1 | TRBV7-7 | CASSAGTGGYNEQFF
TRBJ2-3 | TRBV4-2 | CASSQGTSLSADTQYF
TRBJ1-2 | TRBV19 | CASSMRRTGEGGYTF
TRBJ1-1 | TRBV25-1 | CASSPSTGGGTEAFF
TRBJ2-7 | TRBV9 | CASSATGTSGKSLEEQYF
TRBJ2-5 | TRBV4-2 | CASSQASGGAGETQYF
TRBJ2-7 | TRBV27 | CASSLSASGPYEQYF